The subject of this entry is one T cell receptor beta chain. This record comes from a study of blood T cell repertoires in COVID-19. This table comes from immunoSEQ multiplex PCR, and its TCRdb copy is limited to in-frame clones, with some not included. Of roughly 70,000 clones in the sample, 70% to 90% are singletons; the top ten hold around 2.5%. Germline V lookup: CDR1 MNHEY, CDR2 SMNVEV (reference sequence). The ends were cut back, 5 bases at V and 2 bases at J, with 10 bases in the middle. The CDR3 extends over 13 amino acids. The J gene is TRBJ2-7, the V gene TRBV27; TRBD2 might be the D (6 bases). The sequence was collected from a man between 65 and 80 years old with active or convalescent COVID-19. The sequenced material came from peripheral blood. The CDR3 is CASSVTRTYEQYF. The CDR3 DNA follows: TGTGCCAGCAGTGTGACTAGAACCTACGAGCAGTACTTC.